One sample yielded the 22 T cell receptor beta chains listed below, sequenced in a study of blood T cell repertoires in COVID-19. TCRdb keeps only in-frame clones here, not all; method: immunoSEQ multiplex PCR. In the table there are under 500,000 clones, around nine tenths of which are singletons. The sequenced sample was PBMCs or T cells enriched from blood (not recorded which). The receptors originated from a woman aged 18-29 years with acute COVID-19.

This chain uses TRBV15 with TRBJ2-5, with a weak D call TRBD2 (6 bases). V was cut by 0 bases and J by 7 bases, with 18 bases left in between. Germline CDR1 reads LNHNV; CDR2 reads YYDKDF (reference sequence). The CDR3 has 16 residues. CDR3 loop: CATSRDGGPQAGTQYF. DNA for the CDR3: TGTGCCACCAGCAGAGATGGAGGACCCCAAGCGGGGACCCAGTACTTC.

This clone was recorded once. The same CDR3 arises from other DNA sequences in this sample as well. The CDR3 sequence: CASSPGQGETQYF. CDR3 coding DNA: TGTGCCAGCTCACCAGGACAGGGGGAGACCCAGTACTTC. V gene TRBV18 combines with J gene TRBJ2-5, with 9 bases lining up with TRBD1. Trimming at V came to 2 bases and at J to 5 bases, leaving 0 bases not matched to a gene. Germline assignment: CDR1 KGHSH and CDR2 LQKENI. The CDR3 covers 13 residues.

Here the CDR3 DNA reads TGTGCCAGACAGAACTCCCAGAACAATGAGCAGTTCTTC. Its translation: CARQNSQNNEQFF. The V and J genes are TRBV28 and TRBJ2-1; no clear D. Per germline, CDR1 MDHEN and CDR2 SYDVKM. The ends were cut back, 9 bases at V and 5 bases at J, with 14 bases in the middle. CDR3 size: 13 residues.

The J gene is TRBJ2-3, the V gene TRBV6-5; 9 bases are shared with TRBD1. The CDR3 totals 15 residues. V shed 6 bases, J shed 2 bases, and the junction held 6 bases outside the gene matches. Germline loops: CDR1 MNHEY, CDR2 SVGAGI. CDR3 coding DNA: TGTGCCAGCAGGACGGGACAGGGCTACACAGATACGCAGTATTTT. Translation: CASRTGQGYTDTQYF.

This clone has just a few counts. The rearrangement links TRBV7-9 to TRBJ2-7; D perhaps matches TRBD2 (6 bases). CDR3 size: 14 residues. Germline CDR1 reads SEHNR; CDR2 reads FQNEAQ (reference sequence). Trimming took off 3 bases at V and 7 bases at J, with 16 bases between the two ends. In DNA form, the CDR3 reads TGTGCCAGCAGCTTCGCGGGACGACGGGGGGAGCAGTACTTC. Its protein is CASSFAGRRGEQYF.

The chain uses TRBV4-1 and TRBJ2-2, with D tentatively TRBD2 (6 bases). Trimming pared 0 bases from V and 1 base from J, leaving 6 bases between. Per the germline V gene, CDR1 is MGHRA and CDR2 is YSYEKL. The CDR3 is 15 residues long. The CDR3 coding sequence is TGCGCCAGCAGCCAAGAAGCGGGGAACACCGGGGAGCTGTTTTTT. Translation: CASSQEAGNTGELFF.

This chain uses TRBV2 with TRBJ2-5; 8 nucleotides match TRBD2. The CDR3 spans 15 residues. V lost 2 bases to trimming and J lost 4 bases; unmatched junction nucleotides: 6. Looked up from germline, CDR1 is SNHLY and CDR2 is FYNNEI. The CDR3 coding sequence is TGTGCCAGCAGTGAACTTGCACTAGCGGTAGAGACCCAGTACTTC. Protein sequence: CASSELALAVETQYF. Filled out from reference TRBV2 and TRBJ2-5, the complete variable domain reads EPEVTQTPSHQVTQMGQEVILRCVPISNHLYFYWYRQILGQKVEFLVSFYNNEISEKSEIFDDQFSVERPDGSNFTLKIRSTKLEDSAMYFCASSELALAVETQYFGPGTRLLVL.

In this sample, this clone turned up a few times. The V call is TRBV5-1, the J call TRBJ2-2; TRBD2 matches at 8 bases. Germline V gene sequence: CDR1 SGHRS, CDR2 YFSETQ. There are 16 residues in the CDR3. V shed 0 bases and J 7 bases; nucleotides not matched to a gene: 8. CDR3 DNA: TGCGCCAGCAGCTTGGTTCTAGCGGGTAAATTCGGGGAGCTGTTTTTT. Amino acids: CASSLVLAGKFGELFF.

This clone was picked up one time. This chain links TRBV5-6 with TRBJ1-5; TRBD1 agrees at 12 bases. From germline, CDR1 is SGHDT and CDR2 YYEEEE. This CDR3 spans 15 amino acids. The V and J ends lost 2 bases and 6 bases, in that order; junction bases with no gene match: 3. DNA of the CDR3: TGTGCCAGCAGCTTCGGGACAGGGGGCGTTCAGCCCCAGCATTTT. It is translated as CASSFGTGGVQPQHF.

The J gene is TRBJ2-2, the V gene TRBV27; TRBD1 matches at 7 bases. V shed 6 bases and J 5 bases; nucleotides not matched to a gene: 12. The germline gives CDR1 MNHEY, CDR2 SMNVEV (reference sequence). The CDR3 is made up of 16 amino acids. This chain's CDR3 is CASSLRQGGRTGELFF. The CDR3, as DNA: TGTGCCAGCAGCCTTAGACAGGGCGGAAGAACCGGGGAGCTGTTTTTT.

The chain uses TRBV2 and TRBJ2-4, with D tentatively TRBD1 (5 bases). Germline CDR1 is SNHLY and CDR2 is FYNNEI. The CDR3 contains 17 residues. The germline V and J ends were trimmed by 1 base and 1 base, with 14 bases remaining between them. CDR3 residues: CASSEGLWGPAKNIQYF. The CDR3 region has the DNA TGTGCCAGCAGTGAAGGGCTTTGGGGCCCGGCCAAAAACATTCAGTACTTC. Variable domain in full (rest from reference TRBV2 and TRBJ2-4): EPEVTQTPSHQVTQMGQEVILRCVPISNHLYFYWYRQILGQKVEFLVSFYNNEISEKSEIFDDQFSVERPDGSNFTLKIRSTKLEDSAMYFCASSEGLWGPAKNIQYFGAGTRLSVL.

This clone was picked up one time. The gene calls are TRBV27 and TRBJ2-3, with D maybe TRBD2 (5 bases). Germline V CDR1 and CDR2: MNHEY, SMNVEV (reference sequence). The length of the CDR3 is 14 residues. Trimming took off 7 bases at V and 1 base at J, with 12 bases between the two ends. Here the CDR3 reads CASTSGSGTDTQYF. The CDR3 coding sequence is TGTGCCAGCACCTCGGGATCGGGCACAGATACGCAGTATTTT.

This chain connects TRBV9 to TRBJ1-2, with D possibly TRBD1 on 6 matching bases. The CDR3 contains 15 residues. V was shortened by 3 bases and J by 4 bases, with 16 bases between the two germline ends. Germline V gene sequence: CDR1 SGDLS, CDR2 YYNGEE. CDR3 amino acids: CASSASGEWTYGYTF. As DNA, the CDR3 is TGTGCCAGCAGCGCATCAGGGGAGTGGACCTATGGCTACACCTTC.

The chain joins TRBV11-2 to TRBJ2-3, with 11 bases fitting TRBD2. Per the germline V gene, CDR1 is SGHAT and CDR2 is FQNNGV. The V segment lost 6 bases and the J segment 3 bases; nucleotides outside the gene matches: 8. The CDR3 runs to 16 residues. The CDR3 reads CASRPLAGGQTDTQYF. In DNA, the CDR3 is TGTGCCAGCAGACCTCTAGCGGGGGGTCAGACAGATACGCAGTATTTT.

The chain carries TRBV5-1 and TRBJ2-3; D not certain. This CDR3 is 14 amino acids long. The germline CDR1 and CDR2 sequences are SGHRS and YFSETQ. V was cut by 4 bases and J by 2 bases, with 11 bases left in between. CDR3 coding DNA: TGCGCCAGCAGCGAGGCAGCCTTCACAGATACGCAGTATTTT. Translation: CASSEAAFTDTQYF.

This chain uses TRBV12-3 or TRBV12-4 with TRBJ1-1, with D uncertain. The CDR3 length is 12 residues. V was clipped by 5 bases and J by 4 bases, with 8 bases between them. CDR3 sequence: CASSRLSTEAFF. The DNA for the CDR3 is TGTGCCAGCAGTCGCCTGAGCACTGAAGCTTTCTTT.

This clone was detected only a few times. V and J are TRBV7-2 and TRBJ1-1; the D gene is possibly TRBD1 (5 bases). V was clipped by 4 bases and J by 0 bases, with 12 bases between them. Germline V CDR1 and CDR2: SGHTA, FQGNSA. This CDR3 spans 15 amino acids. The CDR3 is CASSSAGGLNTEAFF. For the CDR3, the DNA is TGTGCCAGCAGCTCCGCCGGGGGGTTGAACACTGAAGCTTTCTTT.

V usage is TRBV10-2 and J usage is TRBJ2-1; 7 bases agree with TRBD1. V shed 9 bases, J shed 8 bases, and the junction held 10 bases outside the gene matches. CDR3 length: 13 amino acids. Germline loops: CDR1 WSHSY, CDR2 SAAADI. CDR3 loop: CASNRGFSDEQFF. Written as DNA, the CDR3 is TGCGCCAGTAACAGGGGTTTCTCGGATGAGCAGTTCTTC.

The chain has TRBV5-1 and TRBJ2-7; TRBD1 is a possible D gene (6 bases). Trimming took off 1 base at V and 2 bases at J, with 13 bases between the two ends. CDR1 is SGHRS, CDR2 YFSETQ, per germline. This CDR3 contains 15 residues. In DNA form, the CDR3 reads TGCGCCAGCAGCTTGAAGGCAGGGGATACCTACGAGCAGTACTTC. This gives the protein CASSLKAGDTYEQYF. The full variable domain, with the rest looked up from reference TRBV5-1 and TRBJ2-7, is KAGVTQTPRYLIKTRGQQVTLSCSPISGHRSVSWYQQTPGQGLQFLFEYFSETQRNKGNFPGRFSGRQFSNSRSEMNVSTLELGDSALYLCASSLKAGDTYEQYFGPGTRLTVT.

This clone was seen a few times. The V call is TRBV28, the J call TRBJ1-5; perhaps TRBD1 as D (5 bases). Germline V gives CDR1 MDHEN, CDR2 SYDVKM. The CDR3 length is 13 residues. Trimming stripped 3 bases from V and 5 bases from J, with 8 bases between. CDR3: CASSFIRDQPQHF. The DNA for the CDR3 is TGTGCCAGCAGTTTTATCAGGGATCAGCCCCAGCATTTT.

The CDR3 loop is CATSDTGSYEQYF. CDR3 coding DNA: TGTGCCACCAGTGATACAGGTTCCTACGAGCAGTACTTC. The chain joins TRBV24-1 to TRBJ2-7; D possibly corresponds to TRBD1 (5 bases). The CDR3 is 13 residues long. V was shortened by 3 bases and J by 1 base, with 6 bases between the two germline ends. Germline V gene sequence: CDR1 KGHDR, CDR2 SFDVKD.

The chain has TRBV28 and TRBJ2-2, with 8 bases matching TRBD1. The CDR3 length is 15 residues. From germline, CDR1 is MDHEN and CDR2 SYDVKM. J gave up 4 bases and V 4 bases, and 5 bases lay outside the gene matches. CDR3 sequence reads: CASSSRGRSTGELFF. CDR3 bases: TGTGCCAGCAGTTCCAGGGGGCGGAGCACCGGGGAGCTGTTTTTT.